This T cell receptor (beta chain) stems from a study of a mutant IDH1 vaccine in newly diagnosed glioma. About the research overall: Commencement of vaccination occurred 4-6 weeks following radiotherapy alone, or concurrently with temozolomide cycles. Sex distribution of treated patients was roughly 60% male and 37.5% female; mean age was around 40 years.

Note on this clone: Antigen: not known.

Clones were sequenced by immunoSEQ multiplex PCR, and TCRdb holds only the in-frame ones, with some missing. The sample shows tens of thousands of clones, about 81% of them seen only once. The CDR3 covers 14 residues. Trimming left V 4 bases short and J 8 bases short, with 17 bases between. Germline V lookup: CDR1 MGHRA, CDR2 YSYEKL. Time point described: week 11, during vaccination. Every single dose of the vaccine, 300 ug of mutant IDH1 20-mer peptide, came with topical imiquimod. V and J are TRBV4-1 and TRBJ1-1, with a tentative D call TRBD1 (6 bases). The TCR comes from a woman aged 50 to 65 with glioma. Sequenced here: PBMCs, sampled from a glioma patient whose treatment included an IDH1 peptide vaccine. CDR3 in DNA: TGCGCCAGCAGCCCAGACAGGCTACCAGTGGAAGCTTTCTTT. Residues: CASSPDRLPVEAFF.